This TCR beta chain was identified during a study of blood T cells in healthy people across ages. The CDR3 is 15 amino acids. The V end lost 5 bases, the J end lost 4 bases, and 18 bases lay between the germline ends. CDR1 and CDR2 from the germline V gene are MNHEY and SVGEGT. A J-beta primer mix and a sample-barcoded 5' primer were used in a second PCR of roughly 7 to 12 cycles. TCRdb analysed the 5' RACE reads with MiXCR anew, one entry per CDR3 protein. In the table there are about 1.5 million distinct CDR3 sequences, approximately 38% of which are singletons. Sequencing was carried out using blood. The gene calls are TRBV6-2 or TRBV6-3 and TRBJ2-7; D might be TRBD1 (6 bases). The origin of this receptor is a young woman in good health. Written as DNA, the CDR3 is TGTGCCAGCAGTCGGGACATGGTCGGTTTTTACGAGCAGTACTTC. Translation gives CASSRDMVGFYEQYF.